This TCR beta chain stems from a study of blood T cells in healthy people across ages. The junction had 27 bases not matched to a gene; V was cut back by 3 bases and J by 7 bases. The CDR3 is 20 amino acids. CDR1 is DFQATT, CDR2 SNEGSKA, per germline (reference sequence). General study points: Changes seen in expanded clonotypes were possibly confounded by donor CMV status left unknown.

This clonotype has only a few counts. Its antigen is unidentified. A sample-barcoded 5' primer and a J-beta primer mix were used in a second PCR of roughly 7 to 12 cycles. Every cDNA molecule carried a tag from a template-switch adaptor bearing 12 random nucleotides. TCRdb re-called the 5' RACE reads with MiXCR, one entry per CDR3 protein. The profile covers 650,000 to 1,000,000 distinct CDR3 sequences, with about half appearing a single time and 15% to 20% taken by the ten largest. Peripheral blood from each donor was collected in a volume of about 10 milliliters. The amount of total RNA extracted per sample was at least 5.5 micrograms.

The clonotype originates from a man older than 75 in good health. The rearrangement links TRBV20-1 to TRBJ2-7, with TRBD2 matching 10 bases. The specimen sequenced was blood. In DNA, the CDR3 is TGCAGTGCTAGCAATCCGATCCTAGCGGGAGCTAATTCGGTGGGCAATGAGCAGTACTTC. Translated: CSASNPILAGANSVGNEQYF.